These 22 T cell receptor beta chains share one sample of origin, sequenced in a study of T cells in Graves' hyperthyroidism and ophthalmopathy (dated by TCRdb to the late 2010s). Receptor amplification or capture employed multiplex PCR. TCRdb records Illumina HiSeq 2000 as the sequencer. Amplification of TCR beta CDR3 regions was carried out from RNA transcripts. The TCR CDR3 was subjected to a first round of RT-PCR using the HTBI primer set and the Qiagen OneStep RT-PCR kit. Starting from the raw public reads, TCRdb applied fastp trimming at Q25, assembled clones with MiXCR and retained in-frame beta chains. Here each entry gathers all rows of one CDR3 protein and keeps the most common genes and DNA. Here the sample has around 290,000 distinct CDR3 sequences; over 15% occur a single time. Around 57% of the sample lies in the top ten. Sequenced: blood. These receptors were obtained from an older woman with Graves' ophthalmopathy.

This clonotype was recorded only once. An end of the junction does not agree with germline; a read error may underlie this. This rearrangement joins TRBV27 to TRBJ2-1; 8 nucleotides line up with TRBD2. Germline V gene sequence: CDR1 MNHEY, CDR2 SMNVEV (reference sequence). This CDR3 region has 14 residues. CDR3 region: CASSSGSPYNEQLF. The CDR3 DNA reads TGTGCCAGCAGTAGCGGGAGTCCCTACAATGAGCAGCTCTTC.

The J gene is TRBJ1-3, the V gene TRBV15; D remains ambiguous. The V gene's germline CDR1 is LNHNV and CDR2 YYDKDF (reference sequence). The CDR3 length is 16 residues. V was pared by 0 bases and J by 2 bases, with 11 bases between. CDR3 loop: CATSRDPGLTGNTIYF. The CDR3 coding sequence is TGTGCCACCAGCAGAGATCCAGGACTTACTGGAAACACCATATATTTT.

The rearrangement joins TRBV5-5 to TRBJ2-6; the D gene is possibly TRBD1 (6 bases). CDR3 length equals 15 residues. V lost 4 bases and J 3 bases, leaving 11 bases between the germline ends. The V gene's germline CDR1 is SGHKS and CDR2 YYEKEE (reference sequence). The chain's CDR3 is CASSRNRDGANVLTF. The CDR3 nucleotides read TGTGCCAGCAGCAGAAACAGGGATGGGGCCAACGTCCTGACTTTC.

This clonotype has just one count. The gene calls are TRBV5-6 and TRBJ2-4; D unclear. The CDR3 has 15 residues. Germline loops: CDR1 SGHDT, CDR2 YYEEEE. The V gene lost 5 bases and the J gene lost 1 base, with 13 bases spanning the gap. Here the CDR3 DNA reads TGTGCCAGCAGTTCAAGTACCCTGGCCAAAAACATTCAGTACTTC. Translating it yields CASSSSTLAKNIQYF.

The chain is built from TRBV24-1 and TRBJ2-1; 9 nucleotides agree with TRBD1. The germline V gene encodes CDR1 KGHDR and CDR2 SFDVKD. CDR3 length equals 14 residues. V gave up 9 bases and J gave up 6 bases; unmatched junction bases: 8. As DNA, the CDR3 is TGTGCCACCGGACGAGGGACAGGGTCCAATGAGCAGTTCTTC. As protein: CATGRGTGSNEQFF.

This clonotype showed up many times. The chain combines TRBV12-3 or TRBV12-4 with TRBJ2-2; 13 bases align to TRBD2. V dropped 6 bases and J dropped 6; count of bases not matched to a gene: 4. The CDR3 consists of 15 residues. The chain's CDR3 is CASRRTSGSSGELFF. The CDR3 coding sequence is TGTGCCAGCAGGAGGACTAGCGGGAGCTCCGGGGAGCTGTTTTTT.

This clonotype was observed at least ten times. V gene TRBV18 combines with J gene TRBJ2-7; D is ambiguous. The germline V gene encodes CDR1 KGHSH and CDR2 LQKENI. This CDR3 region has 14 residues. V gave up 6 bases and J gave up 2 bases, with 14 bases separating them. CDR3 loop: CASSRLERPYEQYF. The CDR3 bases are TGTGCCAGCTCTCGACTTGAGAGGCCCTACGAGCAGTACTTC.

The chain has TRBV5-8 and TRBJ1-5; TRBD1 is a possible D gene (5 bases). CDR3 length equals 19 residues. Germline CDR1 and CDR2: SGHTS and YDEGEE. Trimming took off 1 base at V and 1 base at J, with 21 bases between the two ends. In DNA, the CDR3 is TGTGCCAGCAGCTTGTCGTCAGGGTCTGGTTTGTTCAGCAATCAGCCCCAGCATTTT. Translated: CASSLSSGSGLFSNQPQHF.

This clonotype was seen ten or more times. This chain uses TRBV20-1 with TRBJ2-7; D unclear. The CDR3 totals 14 residues. Germline-derived CDR1 and CDR2 are DFQATT and SNEGSKA (reference sequence). V was shortened by 0 bases and J by 0 bases, with 9 bases between the two germline ends. DNA of the CDR3: TGCAGTGCTAGAGACACCCACGTCTCCTACGAGCAGTACTTC. It codes for CSARDTHVSYEQYF.

The chain joins TRBV4-3 to TRBJ2-2; possible D gene TRBD1, 7 bases. V was cut by 1 base and J by 5 bases, with 14 bases left in between. This CDR3 spans 16 amino acids. CDR1 and CDR2 from the germline V gene are LGHNA and YSLEER. This chain's CDR3 is CASSQVRQGGTGELFF. The CDR3 nucleotides are TGCGCCAGCAGCCAAGTGCGTCAGGGGGGAACCGGGGAGCTGTTTTTT.

At least ten counts were recorded for this clonotype. The gene calls are TRBV27 and TRBJ2-1, with D possibly TRBD2 on 5 matching bases. Germline CDR1 is MNHEY and CDR2 is SMNVEV (reference sequence). This CDR3 is 15 amino acids long. The V end was cut by 5 bases, the J end by 3 bases, with 14 bases between. DNA for the CDR3: TGTGCCAGCAGTGTGTCAGGACTCAACTACAATGAGCAGTTCTTC. It encodes CASSVSGLNYNEQFF.

Concerning this clonotype: This likely comes from a read error, as the CDR3 has no conserved phenylalanine or tryptophan at its end. V and J are TRBV12-3 or TRBV12-4 and TRBJ1-2; possibly TRBD1 for D (6 bases). The CDR3 consists of 14 residues. The CDR3 DNA is TGTGTCAGCAGTTCGAACCGCAGGGGATATGGCTACACCCTC. Residues: CVSSSNRRGYGYTL.

In this sample, this clonotype turned up many times. The chain uses TRBV3-2 and TRBJ1-2. TRBV3-2 is deemed a pseudogene. The CDR3 runs to 15 residues. The CDR3 bases are TGTGCCAGCAGCCAAGAGGCCGGCAGTACTTATGGCTACACCTTC. This gives the protein CASSQEAGSTYGYTF.

CDR3 DNA sequence: TGTGCCAGCGCCGGGTCCGGGTACACTGAAGCTTTCTTT. Translating it yields CASAGSGYTEAFF. The J gene is TRBJ1-1, the V gene TRBV19; D is unresolved. CDR1 and CDR2 (germline): LNHDA, SQIVND (reference sequence). V was shortened by 9 bases and J by 3 bases, with 14 bases between the two germline ends. The CDR3 is 13 amino acids.

At least ten counts were recorded for this clonotype. The chain has TRBV5-6 and TRBJ1-4, with 8 bases lining up with TRBD1. The ends lost 7 bases at V and 8 bases at J; junction bases unmatched: 4. Per the germline V gene, CDR1 is SGHDT and CDR2 is YYEEEE. This CDR3 contains 12 residues. In DNA, the CDR3 is TGTGCCAGCGGGAACAGGGGGGAAAAACTGTTTTTT. It codes for CASGNRGEKLFF. The full variable domain, rest sourced from reference TRBV5-6 and TRBJ1-4, is DAGVTQSPTHLIKTRGQQVTLRCSPKSGHDTVSWYQQALGQGPQFIFQYYEEEERQRGNFPDRFSGHQFPNYSSELNVNALLLGDSALYLCASGNRGEKLFFGSGTQLSVL.

This clonotype was recorded at least ten times. This chain links TRBV19 with TRBJ1-1, with D possibly being TRBD1 (5 bases). The CDR3 consists of 13 residues. V was pared by 3 bases and J by 4 bases, with 9 bases between. CDR1 is LNHDA, CDR2 SQIVND, per germline (reference sequence). CDR3 sequence: CASSIYGTTEAFF. CDR3 DNA sequence: TGTGCCAGTAGTATTTACGGGACCACTGAAGCTTTCTTT.

This clonotype has ten or more counts. The chain links TRBV20-1 to TRBJ2-2; D may match TRBD1 or TRBD2 (5 bases each). V was clipped by 2 bases and J by 6 bases, with 16 bases between them. CDR3 size: 15 residues. Germline-derived CDR1 and CDR2 are DFQATT and SNEGSKA (reference sequence). CDR3 coding DNA: TGCAGTGCTAGATCGGGACGGTCGCCGGCCGGGGAGCTGTTTTTT. It is translated as CSARSGRSPAGELFF.

The chain links TRBV20-1 to TRBJ2-7; perhaps TRBD2 as D (5 bases). The CDR3 length is 14 residues. V shed 1 base and J shed 4 bases, with 14 bases lying between them. Germline V gene lookup returns CDR1 DFQATT and CDR2 SNEGSKA (reference sequence). The CDR3 here is CSARGGTAGYEQYF. The CDR3 nucleotides are TGCAGTGCTAGAGGCGGTACCGCGGGTTACGAGCAGTACTTC.

There are many counts of this clonotype. As DNA, the CDR3 is TGTGCCAGCAGTTTGGGGGTTAGCCAAGAGACCCAGTACTTC. Its translation: CASSLGVSQETQYF. V usage is TRBV12-3 or TRBV12-4 and J usage is TRBJ2-5, with D tentatively TRBD1 or TRBD2 (5 bases each). Trimming pared 3 bases from V and 1 base from J, leaving 9 bases between. The length of the CDR3 is 14 residues.

In this sample, this clonotype turned up many times. The rearrangement links TRBV28 to TRBJ2-1; D is unresolved. Per the germline V gene, CDR1 is MDHEN and CDR2 is SYDVKM. CDR3 length: 11 amino acids. V lost 6 bases and J 2 bases, leaving 2 bases between the germline ends. CDR3 in DNA: TGTGCCAGCAGAACCTACAATGAGCAGTTCTTC. It encodes CASRTYNEQFF.

The rearrangement links TRBV4-3 to TRBJ2-3, with 8 bases aligning to TRBD1. Per the germline V gene, CDR1 is LGHNA and CDR2 is YSLEER. The V gene end was trimmed by 1 base and the J gene end by 8 bases; junction bases not matched to a gene: 17. CDR3 length equals 18 residues. The CDR3 DNA reads as TGCGCCAGCAGCCAAGGGAGGGGGTCAGGGGGCATTATTGTTACGCAGTATTTT. This translates into CASSQGRGSGGIIVTQYF.

The sample holds many counts of this clonotype. J is TRBJ1-1 and V is TRBV11-2; 8 bases are a match to TRBD1. Trimming cost V 1 base and J 1 base; bases outside gene matches: 5. The CDR3 is 16 amino acids. Germline CDR1 and CDR2: SGHAT and FQNNGV. The CDR3 reads CASSLVPGQGNTEAFF. As DNA, the CDR3 is TGTGCCAGCAGCTTAGTCCCTGGACAGGGGAACACTGAAGCTTTCTTT.